The 11 T cell receptor beta chains below were found in one sample sequenced in a study of T cell repertoires in cytomegalovirus infection. MiXCR was run by TCRdb on the reads, yielding one entry per CDR3 protein. The sample holds almost 500,000 distinct CDR3 sequences; approximately 10% are singletons and the top ten take 10%. Sequenced: PBMCs. These receptors all stem from a human donor in good health (CMV status not recorded). Some clones in this sample may be carry-over from other donors' samples.

This clonotype appeared many times. The chain is built from TRBV25-1 and TRBJ2-6; D gene unclear. Trimming pared 2 bases from V and 0 bases from J, leaving 5 bases between. This CDR3 has 15 amino acids. Germline CDR1 and CDR2: MGHDK and SYGVNS. This CDR3 reads CASSETFSGANVLTF. DNA for the CDR3: TGTGCCAGCAGTGAAACGTTCTCTGGGGCCAACGTCCTGACTTTC.

There are many counts of this clonotype. V is TRBV7-8 and J is TRBJ2-6; D not certain. The germline V gene encodes CDR1 SGHVS and CDR2 FQNEAQ. Trimming stripped 0 bases from V and 4 bases from J, with 4 bases between. This CDR3 region has 14 residues. The CDR3 nucleotides are TGTGCCAGCAGCTTAGCCCGGGGGGCCAACGTCCTGACTTTC. Its translation is CASSLARGANVLTF.

CDR3 nucleotides: TGTGCCAGCAGCGTAGTAGACTATGGCTACACCTTC. Its protein product is CASSVVDYGYTF. The chain carries TRBV9 and TRBJ1-2; D call uncertain. The germline V gene has CDR1 SGDLS and CDR2 YYNGEE. Trimming left V 0 bases short and J 3 bases short, with 3 bases between. CDR3 length equals 12 residues. Using reference TRBV9 and TRBJ1-2 for the parts outside the CDR3, the full variable domain is DSGVTQTPKHLITATGQRVTLRCSPRSGDLSVYWYQQSLDQGLQFLIQYYNGEERAKGNILERFSAQQFPDLHSELNLSSLELGDSALYFCASSVVDYGYTFGSGTRLTVV.

The sample holds many counts of this clonotype. J is TRBJ2-4 and V is TRBV11-2, with TRBD2 matching over 8 bases. The CDR3 extends over 18 amino acids. CDR1 is SGHAT and CDR2 is FQNNGV in the germline V gene. After removal of 5 bases from V and 3 bases from J, the junction contained 15 bases not matched to a gene. This CDR3 reads CASSTLRAGREGKNIQYF. The CDR3 DNA reads TGTGCCAGCAGCACCCTTCGAGCGGGTCGGGAGGGCAAAAACATTCAGTACTTC.

This clonotype was seen at least ten times. The genes are TRBV6-6 and TRBJ1-4; a weak D match, TRBD1 (5 bases). The CDR3 contains 14 residues. V dropped 4 bases and J dropped 6 bases, with 12 bases sitting between them. The germline V gene has CDR1 MNHNY and CDR2 SVGAGI (reference sequence). CDR3 amino acids: CASSSGREDEKLFF. In nucleotides, the CDR3 is TGTGCCAGCAGTTCAGGGAGGGAGGATGAAAAACTGTTTTTT.

The V and J genes are TRBV28 and TRBJ1-1; D is perhaps TRBD1 (6 bases). The length of the CDR3 is 13 residues. V lost 6 bases, J lost 7 bases, and 15 bases lay in between. Looked up from germline, CDR1 is MDHEN and CDR2 is SYDVKM. The CDR3 DNA is TGTGCCAGCAGGCCTGGGGCGGACAGTGAAGCTTTCTTT. Its protein is CASRPGADSEAFF. The variable domain in full, with the rest retrieved from reference TRBV28 and TRBJ1-1, is DVKVTQSSRYLVKRTGEKVFLECVQDMDHENMFWYRQDPGLGLRLIYFSYDVKMKEKGDIPEGYSVSREKKERFSLILESASTNQTSMYLCASRPGADSEAFFGQGTRLTVV.

The chain uses TRBV6-1 and TRBJ2-1; weak D call: TRBD2 (6 bases). This CDR3 spans 12 amino acids. The germline CDR1 and CDR2 sequences are MNHNS and SASEGT. V was clipped by 7 bases and J by 7 bases, with 11 bases between them. The CDR3 sequence is CASIGGRNEQFF. CDR3 DNA: TGTGCCAGCATTGGAGGGAGGAATGAGCAGTTCTTC.

There are many counts of this clonotype. The rearrangement uses TRBV7-2 and TRBJ2-5; 7 nucleotides align to TRBD1. CDR1 and CDR2 from the germline V gene are SGHTA and FQGNSA. This CDR3 contains 14 residues. V dropped 3 bases and J dropped 4; count of bases not matched to a gene: 5. The CDR3 coding sequence is TGTGCCAGCAGCTTTTCGACAGGGCGAGAGACCCAGTACTTC. Translated, it gives CASSFSTGRETQYF. Drawing the rest from reference TRBV7-2 and TRBJ2-5, the complete variable domain is GAGVSQSPSNKVTEKGKDVELRCDPISGHTALYWYRQSLGQGLEFLIYFQGNSAPDKSGLPSDRFSAERTGGSVSTLTIQRTQQEDSAVYLCASSFSTGRETQYFGPGTRLLVL.

In its sample, this clonotype was seen many times. The gene calls are TRBV7-6 and TRBJ2-7; TRBD1 matches at 9 bases. Germline CDR1 and CDR2: SGHVS and FNYEAQ. V was clipped by 5 bases and J by 2 bases; unmatched bases: 7. This CDR3 comprises 15 residues. The CDR3 coding sequence is TGTGCCAGCAGCCTGGACAGGGGAAATACCTACGAGCAGTACTTC. Its translation: CASSLDRGNTYEQYF. The whole variable domain, remainder taken from reference TRBV7-6 and TRBJ2-7, is GAGVSQSPRYKVTKRGQDVALRCDPISGHVSLYWYRQALGQGPEFLTYFNYEAQQDKSGLPNDRFSAERPEGSISTLTIQRTEQRDSAMYRCASSLDRGNTYEQYFGPGTRLTVT.

This clonotype was found a few times. V usage is TRBV6-2 or TRBV6-3 and J usage is TRBJ2-1, with 12 bases lining up with TRBD2. The V and J ends lost 5 bases and 3 bases, in that order; junction bases with no gene match: 5. Germline V gives CDR1 MNHEY, CDR2 SVGEGT. The CDR3 is made up of 16 amino acids. CDR3 in amino acids: CASSPRTSGNYNEQFF. The CDR3 DNA reads TGTGCCAGCAGTCCCCGGACTAGCGGGAACTACAATGAGCAGTTCTTC.

Only a few counts were recorded for this clonotype. V usage is TRBV6-2 or TRBV6-3 and J usage is TRBJ2-6; 12 bases are a match to TRBD2. The CDR3 consists of 18 residues. Per the germline V gene, CDR1 is MNHEY and CDR2 is SVGEGT. V was pared by 4 bases and J by 1 base, with 5 bases of the junction left unmatched. CDR3 bases: TGTGCCAGCAGTTGGACTAGCGGGGACTTATCTGGGGCCAACGTCCTGACTTTC. This codes for CASSWTSGDLSGANVLTF.